Listed below are T cell receptor beta chains from one sample, sequenced in a study of PD-L1 blockade in urothelial cancer. Generated by immunoSEQ multiplex PCR, the TCRdb table keeps only in-frame clones and is missing some. The table records some 60,000 clones, about 86% of them present only once. This specimen consisted of PBMCs, obtained around atezolizumab (anti-PD-L1) treatment. The receptors were gathered from a man in his fifties with urothelial cancer. Each CDR3 is given with its conserved first and last residue. A D gene is named only where the DNA matches it firmly.

>TRBJ2-2|NA|TRBV10-1
CASTNRVNGELFF
>TRBJ2-2|NA|TRBV5-1
CASSLVGARTGELFF
>TRBJ2-7|TRBD2|TRBV2
CASRGLAGEQYF
>TRBJ1-2|TRBD1|TRBV5-1
CASRDRGLNGYTF
>TRBJ2-7|TRBD1|TRBV7-6
CASSSGTGSYEQYF
>TRBJ1-1|NA|TRBV13
CASSLRGTEAFF
>TRBJ1-6|NA|TRBV2
CASSRDTVPLYNSPLHF
>TRBJ2-7|NA|TRBV28
CASTPGGGQGREQYF
>TRBJ1-1|TRBD1|TRBV10-3
CAIKGTGFTEAFF
>TRBJ2-7|NA|TRBV7-8
CASSLVEGVYYEQYF
>TRBJ2-7|TRBD2|TRBV28
CASSIPGLGPYEQYF
>TRBJ2-1|TRBD2|TRBV7-9
CASSRPGGGRNEQFF
>TRBJ2-7|TRBD1|TRBV5-8
CASSAPGQGARYGYEQYF
>TRBJ1-6|TRBD1|TRBV6-5
CASSQRQGKNSPLHF
>TRBJ2-1|TRBD1|TRBV28
CASRDRGHYEQFF
>TRBJ1-3|TRBD1|TRBV5-6
CASSPTGAGTAGHTIYF
>TRBJ1-5|TRBD1|TRBV10-2
CASSPRDRGGNQPQHF
>TRBJ1-1|NA|TRBV6-6
CASSWSGWTEAFF
>TRBJ2-5|TRBD1|TRBV7-9
CASSSGGRETQYF
>TRBJ2-5|TRBD2|TRBV11-2
CASTAGVRETQYF
>TRBJ1-4|NA|TRBV7-9
CASSLEQALATNEKLFF
>TRBJ2-4|TRBD2|TRBV5-1
CASSSSGSLAASIQYF
>TRBJ2-3|NA|TRBV9
CASSVAPHTDTQYF
>TRBJ2-7|NA|TRBV4-1
CASSRNRGGQDLYEQYF
>TRBJ1-3|NA|TRBV6-1
CASRSDSSGNTIYF
>TRBJ2-7|TRBD2|TRBV2
CASWSPSGRTNF
>TRBJ1-4|TRBD1|TRBV28
CASTSHGTADEKLFF
>TRBJ1-2|NA|TRBV5-6
CASSLGKGVEYGYTF
>TRBJ2-7|TRBD2|TRBV30
CAWSAGTSGGVGQYF
>TRBJ1-5|TRBD1|TRBV28
CASSPTTGKGNQPQHF
>TRBJ1-3|NA|TRBV27
CASRGRGSRSGNTIYF
>TRBJ1-2|TRBD1|TRBV7-2
CASSFNQGDYGYTF
>TRBJ2-7|NA|TRBV21-1
CASTKRQGRRRESHEQYF
>TRBJ2-5|TRBD2|TRBV2
CASSPTSGSGKTQYF
>TRBJ2-7|TRBD2|TRBV27
CASSLGSGKLSYEQYF
>TRBJ1-4|NA|TRBV13
CASSARGGTNEKLFF
>TRBJ2-3|TRBD2|TRBV28
CASSSQISSGSSTDTQYF
>TRBJ2-5|TRBD1|TRBV9
CASSAGWTGSTQETQYF
>TRBJ2-1|NA|TRBV29-1
CSVRTSAYNEQFF
>TRBJ2-7|TRBD2|TRBV20-1
CSATGGYEQYF
>TRBJ1-4|TRBD1|TRBV6-6
CASRQGHEKLFF
>TRBJ2-1|TRBD2|TRBV7-2
CASSFAGIRGLADNEQFF
>TRBJ1-5|TRBD1|TRBV10-3
CAISDRGTEGNQPQHF
>TRBJ2-1|TRBD2|TRBV19
CASSGGLAVNEQFF
>TRBJ1-3|NA|TRBV28
CASSSKTGTSGNTIYF
>TRBJ2-1|TRBD2|TRBV10-3
CAISDPLFSGRAYNEQFF
>TRBJ2-7|NA|TRBV6-5
CASSYGHEQYF
>TRBJ2-7|NA|TRBV18
CASSPSLSYEQYF
>TRBJ1-3|NA|TRBV7-9
CASSSGQISGNTIYF
>TRBJ1-4|TRBD1|TRBV5-1
CASSQGADEKLFF
>TRBJ2-7|TRBD1|TRBV2
CASSVRGQGDEQYF
>TRBJ1-3|TRBD1|TRBV9
CASSVTGQEGNTIYF
>TRBJ1-4|NA|TRBV5-1
CASSLVGANEKLFF
>TRBJ1-2|TRBD1|TRBV7-8
CASTLDGQGYGYTF
>TRBJ2-3|TRBD2|TRBV5-4
CASSWPGLAGTDTQYF
>TRBJ2-2|NA|TRBV4-2
CASSQGDWTPNTGELFF